This TCR beta chain came from a study of CD8+CD57+ T cells in acquired aplastic anemia. Background on the study: About 3 ug was the average amount of DNA from sorted CD4+ and CD8+ cells. Study-wide results and caveats: Controls did not differ significantly from patients in CD8+ Simpson's diversity. Patients and controls shared approximately 30 CD8+ CDR3 sequences.

Only patients with CD8+CD57+ cell expansion on flow cytometry were chosen for sequencing. Template material for TCR beta VDJ and CDR3 profiling consisted of genomic DNA. TCRdb ran MiXCR on the reads and lists one entry per CDR3 protein. The sample records 150,000 to 200,000 distinct CDR3 sequences, under 50% being singletons. Germline CDR1 is ENHRY and CDR2 is SYGVKD. V gave up 8 bases and J gave up 0 bases, with 20 bases separating them. The CDR3 is 16 amino acids. The table lists this clonotype with many counts. Antigen specificity is unknown. The sequenced sample consisted of sorted CD4+, CD8+, or CD8+CD57+ T cells (not recorded which) from PBMCs. The chain has TRBV10-3 and TRBJ2-7, with a possible D match to TRBD2 (6 bases). This TCR was recovered from a human donor with aplastic anemia. The CDR3 loop reads CAIGRLALGSSYEQYF. CDR3 DNA sequence: TGTGCCATCGGAAGGCTAGCGCTTGGTAGCTCCTACGAGCAGTACTTC.